This T cell receptor (beta chain) came from a study of blood T cell repertoires in COVID-19. Study-level information: The samples span acute and convalescent COVID-19 from the United States, Italy and Spain. PBMCs, B-cell-depleted T cells, or T cells were the source of the cDNA or gDNA that made up the material.

CDR1 is MDHEN and CDR2 is SYDVKM in the germline V gene. Germline trimming cut 10 bases from V and 4 bases from J; bases unmatched to any gene: 3. The CDR3 spans 11 residues. The Seattle patients joined while their infection was active and were tracked longitudinally afterward. Authors' analysis steps: Estimation of nucleated cell counts relied on the amplification of reference gene primers. TCRdb's table, derived via immunoSEQ multiplex PCR, lists solely in-frame clones and lacks some. That table is the source of V, J and clone size, and D and trimming were worked out from the DNA. The repertoire includes about 240,000 clones, about four fifths of them detected once, and roughly 8% sits in the top ten.

This rearrangement joins TRBV28 to TRBJ1-1; 7 positions match TRBD1. The source is an elderly woman with COVID-19, enrolled during active disease. The sequenced material came from peripheral blood. DNA for the CDR3: TGTGCCACCACAGGGGCCACTGAAGCTTTCTTT. It encodes CATTGATEAFF.